The sequence of this T cell receptor (beta chain) was determined in a study of identical twins. A universal primer site was created by template switching, with the cDNA bearing unique molecular identifiers. In TCRdb, the 5' RACE reads were re-called with MiXCR into one record per CDR3 protein. The sample has about 190,000 distinct CDR3 sequences, 15% to 20% seen once. This clonotype was seen at least ten times. The CDR3 totals 14 residues. With V trimmed by 6 bases and J by 6 bases, 6 bases remained unmatched. This sample was shared with a second study, whose subject was T cells expressing NK-cell markers. That work states: More than five donors showed dominant NKG2C+ clonotypes comprising about 1.0-7.0% of their CD8+ T cells.

The chain recombines TRBV12-3 or TRBV12-4 with TRBJ1-5, with 9 bases matching TRBD1. This sequence originates from a woman aged 18 to 35 in good health. The specimen sequenced was CD8+ T cells sorted from blood. CDR3 sequence reads: CASRPQGASQPQHF. The CDR3 coding sequence is TGTGCCAGCAGACCACAGGGGGCGAGTCAGCCCCAGCATTTT.